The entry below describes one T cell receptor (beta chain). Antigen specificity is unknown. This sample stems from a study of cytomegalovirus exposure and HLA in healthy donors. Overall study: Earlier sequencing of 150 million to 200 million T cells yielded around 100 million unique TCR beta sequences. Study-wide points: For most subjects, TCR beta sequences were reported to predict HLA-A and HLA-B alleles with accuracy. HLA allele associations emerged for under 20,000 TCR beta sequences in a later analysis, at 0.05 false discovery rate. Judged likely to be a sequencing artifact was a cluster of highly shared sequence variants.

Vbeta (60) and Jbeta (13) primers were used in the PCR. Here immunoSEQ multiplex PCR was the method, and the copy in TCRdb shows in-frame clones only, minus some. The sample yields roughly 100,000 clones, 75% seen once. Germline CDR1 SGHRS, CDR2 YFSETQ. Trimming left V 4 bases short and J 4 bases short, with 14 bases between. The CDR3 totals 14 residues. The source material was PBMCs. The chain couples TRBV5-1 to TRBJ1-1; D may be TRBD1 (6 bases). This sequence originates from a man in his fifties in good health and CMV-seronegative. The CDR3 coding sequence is TGCGCCAGCAGCCCCAGGGGCGAGAGCACTGAAGCTTTCTTT. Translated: CASSPRGESTEAFF.